These T cell receptor beta chains were read from a single sample in a study of neurological immune-mediated disorders. Via MiXCR, TCRdb re-called the 5' RACE reads, giving one row per CDR3 protein. The profile shows about 53,000 distinct CDR3 sequences, approximately 3.5% of them singletons. The sample was PBMCs. All receptors derive from a woman aged 30 to 39 with multiple sclerosis. CDR3s include the opening cysteine and the closing phenylalanine or tryptophan. Fields, in order: CDR3 DNA, CDR3 protein, J gene, clone size, V gene, D gene. The D gene is left open where the match is weak. Some rows have no size entry. The others give once, few or many, or a class for an expanded clone.

CDR3nt: TGTGCCAGCAGTCCCCGAGGTAGCAGCTATAATTCACCCCTCCACTTT
CDR3aa: CASSPRGSSYNSPLHF
j_gene: TRBJ1-6
abundance: many
v_gene: TRBV12-3/TRBV12-4
d_gene: NA

CDR3nt: TGTGCTAGTGGTCCCGGACTGGGGCGGGAGACCCAGTACTTC
CDR3aa: CASGPGLGRETQYF
j_gene: TRBJ2-5
abundance: many
v_gene: TRBV12-5
d_gene: NA

CDR3nt: TGTGCCAGCAGTTCTCCCCGACTAGGCCACAATGAGCAGTTCTTC
CDR3aa: CASSSPRLGHNEQFF
j_gene: TRBJ2-1
abundance: many
v_gene: TRBV6-5
d_gene: NA

CDR3nt: TGTGCCAGCAGCTTGGATCCCAGGTCTTATGGCTACACCTTC
CDR3aa: CASSLDPRSYGYTF
j_gene: TRBJ1-2
abundance: many
v_gene: TRBV7-8
d_gene: NA

CDR3nt: TGCAGTGCTAGAGATGCCCGGAGGGGGCAATACAATGAGCAGTTCTTC
CDR3aa: CSARDARRGQYNEQFF
j_gene: TRBJ2-1
abundance: many
v_gene: TRBV20-1
d_gene: NA

CDR3nt: TGTGCCAGCAGAGCCTCGGGGGTAATCACAGATACGCAGTATTTT
CDR3aa: CASRASGVITDTQYF
j_gene: TRBJ2-3
abundance: NA
v_gene: TRBV6-2/TRBV6-3
d_gene: NA

CDR3nt: TGCGCCAGCAGCCAAGAGCTGTCCGGCCAGGGGCGTGGCGAGCAGTACTTC
CDR3aa: CASSQELSGQGRGEQYF
j_gene: TRBJ2-7
abundance: medium-sized
v_gene: TRBV4-3
d_gene: NA

CDR3nt: TGTGCCAGCAGACCTCCGGGCCTCAGCACAGATACGCAGTATTTT
CDR3aa: CASRPPGLSTDTQYF
j_gene: TRBJ2-3
abundance: many
v_gene: TRBV6-5
d_gene: NA

CDR3nt: TGCGCCAGCAGCTTGGAGTTCAATGAGCAGTTCTTC
CDR3aa: CASSLEFNEQFF
j_gene: TRBJ2-1
abundance: many
v_gene: TRBV5-1
d_gene: NA

CDR3nt: TGTGCCAGCAGCTTAAATCGTCCAGCGGGGTTTCCCGAGCAGTACTTC
CDR3aa: CASSLNRPAGFPEQYF
j_gene: TRBJ2-7
abundance: many
v_gene: TRBV7-9
d_gene: TRBD2

CDR3nt: TGTGCCAGCAGCGGAGGATTCAATCAGCCCCAGCATTTT
CDR3aa: CASSGGFNQPQHF
j_gene: TRBJ1-5
abundance: many
v_gene: TRBV5-6
d_gene: NA

CDR3nt: TGCGCCAGCAGCTCTACAGGGGACTTGAACACTGAAGCTTTCTTT
CDR3aa: CASSSTGDLNTEAFF
j_gene: TRBJ1-1
abundance: many
v_gene: TRBV5-1
d_gene: TRBD1

CDR3nt: TGTGCCAGCAGCTTAGGGACCGGGGAGCTGTTTTTT
CDR3aa: CASSLGTGELFF
j_gene: TRBJ2-2
abundance: many
v_gene: TRBV7-3
d_gene: NA

CDR3nt: TGTGCCAGCAGCCCCGTTGGGGGGACTAGCGGGGGGCTTGGTGAGCAGTTCTTC
CDR3aa: CASSPVGGTSGGLGEQFF
j_gene: TRBJ2-1
abundance: many
v_gene: TRBV3-1
d_gene: TRBD2

CDR3nt: TGTGCCAGCAGCACCACCCGGGACGCTCGGGGGCAGTTCTTC
CDR3aa: CASSTTRDARGQFF
j_gene: TRBJ2-1
abundance: many
v_gene: TRBV11-2
d_gene: NA

CDR3nt: TGTGCCAGCAGCCAAGGCCCGGCAGCGGGAGGGACTGGACGGGAGCAGTTCTTC
CDR3aa: CASSQGPAAGGTGREQFF
j_gene: TRBJ2-1
abundance: many
v_gene: TRBV3-1
d_gene: TRBD2

CDR3nt: TGTGCCAGCAGCTTACAGGGGGGCTACGAGCAGTACTTC
CDR3aa: CASSLQGGYEQYF
j_gene: TRBJ2-7
abundance: many
v_gene: TRBV7-9
d_gene: NA

CDR3nt: TGCAGTGCTAGAGCCACACGAGGTATCTCCTACGAGCAGTACTTC
CDR3aa: CSARATRGISYEQYF
j_gene: TRBJ2-7
abundance: many
v_gene: TRBV20-1
d_gene: NA

CDR3nt: TGCAGTGCTAGAGATCTGGTTTCGGGTCCCCAGTACTTC
CDR3aa: CSARDLVSGPQYF
j_gene: TRBJ2-5
abundance: many
v_gene: TRBV20-1
d_gene: NA

CDR3nt: TGCGCCAGCAGCCAAGACCGAAGATGGGAGGGATCCACAGATACGCAGTATTTT
CDR3aa: CASSQDRRWEGSTDTQYF
j_gene: TRBJ2-3
abundance: many
v_gene: TRBV4-3
d_gene: TRBD2

CDR3nt: TGTGCCACCAGATCGGGTCTAGGGAATTCACCCCTCAACTTT
CDR3aa: CATRSGLGNSPLNF
j_gene: TRBJ1-6
abundance: many
v_gene: TRBV10-3
d_gene: NA

CDR3nt: TGTGCCAGCAGCTTCGGAAGGGATATCCGCACAGATACGCAGTATTTT
CDR3aa: CASSFGRDIRTDTQYF
j_gene: TRBJ2-3
abundance: many
v_gene: TRBV7-3
d_gene: NA

CDR3nt: TGTGCCAGCAGCCAAGAAGCAGGACTCGGGGAGCTGTTTTTT
CDR3aa: CASSQEAGLGELFF
j_gene: TRBJ2-2
abundance: many
v_gene: TRBV14
d_gene: NA

CDR3nt: TGTGCCAGCTTGAGAGGGGTACTAGCCAAAAACATTCAGTACTTC
CDR3aa: CASLRGVLAKNIQYF
j_gene: TRBJ2-4
abundance: many
v_gene: TRBV12-3/TRBV12-4
d_gene: NA

CDR3nt: TGTGCCAGCAGCTTGGCGGTCGGCCATCAGCCCCAGAATTTT
CDR3aa: CASSLAVGHQPQNF
j_gene: TRBJ1-5
abundance: few
v_gene: TRBV5-6
d_gene: NA

CDR3nt: TGTGCCAGCAGCGCCTACGCAGGGCTTGGCTACACCTTC
CDR3aa: CASSAYAGLGYTF
j_gene: TRBJ1-2
abundance: many
v_gene: TRBV7-6
d_gene: NA

CDR3nt: TGTGCCAGCAGCTTGAGCGGACCCACAGATACGCAGTATTTT
CDR3aa: CASSLSGPTDTQYF
j_gene: TRBJ2-3
abundance: many
v_gene: TRBV7-9
d_gene: NA

CDR3nt: TGCGCCAGCAGCTCGGGTCTGACCTCGACCGTTCAAGAGACCCAGTACTTC
CDR3aa: CASSSGLTSTVQETQYF
j_gene: TRBJ2-5
abundance: medium-sized
v_gene: TRBV5-1
d_gene: NA

CDR3nt: TGTGCCACCAGCAGAGTGTCGGCAGGGGGAGTCGTTTTT
CDR3aa: CATSRVSAGGVVF
j_gene: TRBJ1-4
abundance: many
v_gene: TRBV15
d_gene: TRBD1

CDR3nt: TGTGCCATCAGTGAGAGGGAGTTCAGTGAGCAGTTCTTC
CDR3aa: CAISEREFSEQFF
j_gene: TRBJ2-1
abundance: many
v_gene: TRBV10-3
d_gene: NA

CDR3nt: TGTGCCAGCAGGAAAAGAAGCTCCTACGAGCAGTACTTC
CDR3aa: CASRKRSSYEQYF
j_gene: TRBJ2-7
abundance: many
v_gene: TRBV27
d_gene: NA

CDR3nt: TGTGCCAGTAGACCCTGGCACGCAGAGGACTCTGAAGCTTTCTTT
CDR3aa: CASRPWHAEDSEAFF
j_gene: TRBJ1-1
abundance: many
v_gene: TRBV19
d_gene: NA

CDR3nt: TGTGCCAGCAGTTTCGGGCTAGCGCGCCTGACCCAGTACTTC
CDR3aa: CASSFGLARLTQYF
j_gene: TRBJ2-5
abundance: many
v_gene: TRBV28
d_gene: NA

CDR3nt: TGTGCCAGCTCACCACCGAGCCGAACTAATGAAAAACTGTTTTTT
CDR3aa: CASSPPSRTNEKLFF
j_gene: TRBJ1-4
abundance: NA
v_gene: TRBV18
d_gene: NA

CDR3nt: TGCGCCAGCAGGGGTTCCGCGAACACCGGGGAGCTGTTTTTT
CDR3aa: CASRGSANTGELFF
j_gene: TRBJ2-2
abundance: many
v_gene: TRBV5-1
d_gene: NA

CDR3nt: TGTGCTAGCAGCTCCACAGGGTTTCGAGAGACCCAGTACTTC
CDR3aa: CASSSTGFRETQYF
j_gene: TRBJ2-5
abundance: many
v_gene: TRBV7-7
d_gene: NA

CDR3nt: TGTGCCAGCAGCGTAGGTGTCGGCCAAACTGAAGCTTTCTTT
CDR3aa: CASSVGVGQTEAFF
j_gene: TRBJ1-1
abundance: many
v_gene: TRBV9
d_gene: NA

CDR3nt: TGTGCCAGCAGCACCCAGGGTAACACCGGGGAGCTGTTTTTT
CDR3aa: CASSTQGNTGELFF
j_gene: TRBJ2-2
abundance: NA
v_gene: TRBV11-2
d_gene: NA

CDR3nt: TGCAGTGCTAGGTGGCACAACAATGAGCAGTTCTTC
CDR3aa: CSARWHNNEQFF
j_gene: TRBJ2-1
abundance: few
v_gene: TRBV20-1
d_gene: NA

CDR3nt: TGTGCCAGCAGCTTAGAGACTCAGCCCCAGCATTTT
CDR3aa: CASSLETQPQHF
j_gene: TRBJ1-5
abundance: many
v_gene: TRBV7-9
d_gene: NA

CDR3nt: TGCAGTGCTAGTATTTGGACTAGCGAAGAGACCCAGTACTTC
CDR3aa: CSASIWTSEETQYF
j_gene: TRBJ2-5
abundance: many
v_gene: TRBV20-1
d_gene: TRBD2

CDR3nt: TGTGCCAGCATGGGTTGGGACAAGAACACTGAAGCTTTCTTT
CDR3aa: CASMGWDKNTEAFF
j_gene: TRBJ1-1
abundance: NA
v_gene: TRBV6-5
d_gene: NA

CDR3nt: TGTGCCAGCAGACAGGGACTAGCTCTGACAGATACGCAGTATTTT
CDR3aa: CASRQGLALTDTQYF
j_gene: TRBJ2-3
abundance: many
v_gene: TRBV5-5
d_gene: TRBD2

CDR3nt: TGTGCCACCAGTGATAACCGCCCAGGTCTTACCTATGGCTACACCTTC
CDR3aa: CATSDNRPGLTYGYTF
j_gene: TRBJ1-2
abundance: many
v_gene: TRBV24-1
d_gene: NA

CDR3nt: TGCAGTGCTAGAGATAGAAAGGGTAACTCACCCCTCCACTTT
CDR3aa: CSARDRKGNSPLHF
j_gene: TRBJ1-6
abundance: many
v_gene: TRBV20-1
d_gene: NA

CDR3nt: TGCGCCAGCAGCTTGCTTCCTGGGGGGACGGATACCGGGGAGCTGTTTTTT
CDR3aa: CASSLLPGGTDTGELFF
j_gene: TRBJ2-2
abundance: many
v_gene: TRBV5-1
d_gene: NA

CDR3nt: TGCAGTGCTAGGGTTTCAGGGGTTTCGAACACTGAAGCTTTCTTT
CDR3aa: CSARVSGVSNTEAFF
j_gene: TRBJ1-1
abundance: many
v_gene: TRBV20-1
d_gene: NA

CDR3nt: TGCGCCAGCAGCTTGGGTAGCATCTACGAGCAGTACTTC
CDR3aa: CASSLGSIYEQYF
j_gene: TRBJ2-7
abundance: many
v_gene: TRBV5-1
d_gene: NA